Listed here are 22 T cell receptor beta chains from one sample, sequenced in a study of blood T cell repertoires in COVID-19. Clones were read by immunoSEQ multiplex PCR, and TCRdb kept only the in-frame ones, dropping some. The top ten clones hold roughly 15% of a sample with about 80,000 clones, roughly 79% of them seen once. Sequencing was performed on peripheral blood. The receptors here all came from a human donor in a cohort sampled during active COVID-19.

This clone was counted ten times or more. The genes are TRBV11-2 and TRBJ1-6; 8 nucleotides line up with TRBD1. From germline, CDR1 is SGHAT and CDR2 FQNNGV. V lost 1 base and J lost 7; bases outside the gene matches: 0. The CDR3 loop spans 14 amino acids. The CDR3 DNA sequence: TGTGCCAGCAGCTTAGGGACAGGGAATTCACCCCTCCACTTT. Translation: CASSLGTGNSPLHF.

The chain uses TRBV18 and TRBJ2-2; 9 bases are a match to TRBD1. The ends lost 6 bases at V and 5 bases at J; junction bases unmatched: 7. In germline, CDR1 is KGHSH, CDR2 LQKENI. The CDR3 totals 15 residues. CDR3 in amino acids: CASSRTGEKTGELFF. The CDR3 bases are TGTGCCAGCTCCCGGACAGGGGAAAAGACCGGGGAGCTGTTTTTT.

This chain uses TRBV9 with TRBJ1-1, with a weak D call TRBD1 (5 bases). Trimming pared 3 bases from V and 4 bases from J, leaving 13 bases between. The germline gives CDR1 SGDLS, CDR2 YYNGEE. The CDR3 has 14 residues. CDR3 DNA: TGTGCCAGCAGCGGGTGGGGCGTTAGCACTGAAGCTTTCTTT. This codes for CASSGWGVSTEAFF.

Written as DNA, the CDR3 is TGTGCCAGCAGCAAAATGACAGGGGGCTCCTACGAGCAGTACTTC. Protein product: CASSKMTGGSYEQYF. The chain joins TRBV3-1 (or the pseudogene TRBV3-2) to TRBJ2-7; 9 bases align to TRBD1. The CDR3 is made up of 15 amino acids. Trimming cost V 5 bases and J 0 bases; bases outside gene matches: 5. Germline V gene data show CDR1 as LGHDT and CDR2 as YNNKEL (reference sequence).

The chain recombines TRBV27 with TRBJ2-2; 8 bases map to TRBD2. CDR1 is MNHEY, CDR2 SMNVEV, per germline (reference sequence). The CDR3 length is 13 residues. J gave up 5 bases and V 7 bases, and 3 bases lay outside the gene matches. Here the CDR3 DNA reads TGTGCCAGCACCCCGGGGGGGACCGGGGAGCTGTTTTTT. Its translation: CASTPGGTGELFF.

The rearrangement joins TRBV2 to TRBJ2-3; maybe TRBD2 (5 bases). Germline V gene data show CDR1 as SNHLY and CDR2 as FYNNEI. This CDR3 is built from 16 residues. The V and J ends lost 3 bases and 0 bases respectively, with 13 bases between them. The CDR3 region has the DNA TGTGCCAGCAGTGAGGAGTGGCGGGTTAGCACAGATACGCAGTATTTT. Amino acid sequence: CASSEEWRVSTDTQYF.

V gene TRBV5-1 combines with J gene TRBJ1-4; tentative D call: TRBD1 (5 bases). Germline values: CDR1 SGHRS, CDR2 YFSETQ. Trimming removed 3 bases from V and 8 bases from J, with 11 bases in between. The CDR3 consists of 13 residues. CDR3 sequence (DNA): TGCGCCAGCAGCTCAATTTCAGGGGAAAAACTGTTTTTT. This translates into CASSSISGEKLFF.

The V and J genes are TRBV15 and TRBJ1-2; D gene unclear. V gave up 0 bases and J gave up 8 bases, with 16 bases separating them. CDR1 is LNHNV and CDR2 is YYDKDF in the germline V gene (reference sequence). The CDR3 is made up of 15 amino acids. Written as DNA, the CDR3 is TGTGCCACCAGCAGAGATAGAGGAGGATTAGACGGCTACACCTTC. It encodes CATSRDRGGLDGYTF.

This sequence joins TRBV7-9 and TRBJ2-3, with 7 positions matching TRBD2. The V gene end was trimmed by 0 bases and the J gene end by 5 bases; junction bases not matched to a gene: 2. Germline V lookup: CDR1 SEHNR, CDR2 FQNEAQ (reference sequence). This CDR3 is built from 14 residues. The CDR3 here is CASSLALALDTQYF. In DNA form, the CDR3 reads TGTGCCAGCAGCTTAGCACTAGCGTTAGATACGCAGTATTTT.

V gene TRBV6-5 combines with J gene TRBJ2-2; D may be TRBD1 (6 bases). Germline V gene lookup returns CDR1 MNHEY and CDR2 SVGAGI. The CDR3 has 15 amino acids. V was pared by 4 bases and J by 4 bases, with 13 bases between. The CDR3: CASSSRGGGTGELFF. CDR3 sequence (DNA): TGTGCCAGCAGTTCAAGAGGGGGTGGCACCGGGGAGCTGTTTTTT.

The chain combines TRBV6-6 with TRBJ2-1; TRBD2 agrees at 12 bases. CDR3 size: 16 residues. The trim removed 5 bases at V and 5 bases at J, leaving 7 bases unmatched. CDR1 is MNHNY and CDR2 is SVGAGI in the germline V gene (reference sequence). The CDR3 DNA sequence: TGTGCCAGCAGTAACGAAGGGACTAGCGGGCACAATGAGCAGTTCTTC. This encodes CASSNEGTSGHNEQFF.

The V gene is TRBV6-6, the J gene TRBJ2-3; D is undetermined. V was shortened by 7 bases and J by 2 bases, with 13 bases between the two germline ends. The CDR3 sequence is 14 residues long. The germline V gene encodes CDR1 MNHNY and CDR2 SVGAGI (reference sequence). CDR3 DNA: TGTGCCAGCACCCCTTCCGGAGTCACAGATACGCAGTATTTT. It translates to CASTPSGVTDTQYF.

This chain connects TRBV6-5 to TRBJ2-1; perhaps TRBD2 as D (6 bases). The germline V gene has CDR1 MNHEY and CDR2 SVGAGI. Trimming took 3 bases from V and 7 from J, leaving 10 bases between them. The CDR3 has 13 residues. The CDR3 nucleotides read TGTGCCAGCAGTTATCTTGGGGGGAATGAGCAGTTCTTC. This sequence encodes CASSYLGGNEQFF.

This clone has ten or more counts. Here the CDR3 DNA reads TGCGCCAGCAGCTTGGTTGCGGGAGGACTAAGGGGGTACAATGAGCAGTTCTTC. This translates into CASSLVAGGLRGYNEQFF. This chain links TRBV5-1 with TRBJ2-1, with TRBD2 identical over 8 bases. This CDR3 contains 18 residues. Germline V CDR1 and CDR2: SGHRS, YFSETQ. J was trimmed by 4 bases and V by 0 bases; bases with no gene match: 12.

The chain uses TRBV11-3 and TRBJ1-3; D gene unclear. CDR1 is SGHNT and CDR2 is YENEEA in the germline V gene. CDR3 length: 16 amino acids. The V and J ends lost 3 bases and 4 bases respectively, with 16 bases between them. In DNA, the CDR3 is TGTGCCAGCAGCTTTATAATGGGCCGCGGGGGAAACACCATATATTTT. Translated: CASSFIMGRGGNTIYF.

V and J are TRBV6-6 and TRBJ1-2, with TRBD1 matching 9 bases. The CDR3 contains 15 residues. The V segment lost 7 bases and the J segment 0 bases; nucleotides outside the gene matches: 6. Germline V gives CDR1 MNHNY, CDR2 SVGAGI (reference sequence). CDR3: CASTGQGIANYGYTF. DNA of the CDR3: TGTGCCAGCACCGGACAGGGGATAGCTAACTATGGCTACACCTTC.

V and J are TRBV7-9 and TRBJ1-2; the D gene is possibly TRBD1 (5 bases). Germline V gene sequence: CDR1 SEHNR, CDR2 FQNEAQ (reference sequence). The CDR3 is 13 amino acids. V was trimmed by 5 bases and J by 8 bases, leaving 15 bases between them. The DNA of the CDR3 is TGTGCCAGCAGCCTTGAGCGGGGGAACGGCTACACCTTC. The encoded protein is CASSLERGNGYTF.

J is TRBJ2-3 and V is TRBV2; TRBD2 aligns across 8 bases. The V segment lost 8 bases and the J segment 0 bases; nucleotides outside the gene matches: 7. The CDR3 runs to 15 residues. CDR1 is SNHLY, CDR2 FYNNEI, per germline. For the CDR3, the DNA is TGTGCCAGCCTTACGGGACTAGAGAGCACAGATACGCAGTATTTT. Residues: CASLTGLESTDTQYF. Together with reference TRBV2 and TRBJ2-3, the CDR3 gives the full variable domain: EPEVTQTPSHQVTQMGQEVILRCVPISNHLYFYWYRQILGQKVEFLVSFYNNEISEKSEIFDDQFSVERPDGSNFTLKIRSTKLEDSAMYFCASLTGLESTDTQYFGPGTRLTVL.

In its sample, this clone was seen once. The V and J genes are TRBV2 and TRBJ1-1; possible D gene TRBD1, 5 bases. Trimming took 4 bases from V and 4 from J, leaving 13 bases between them. The germline CDR1 and CDR2 sequences are SNHLY and FYNNEI. This CDR3 spans 14 amino acids. For the CDR3, the DNA is TGTGCCAGCAGTGCTTGGGGCGGGGGCACTGAAGCTTTCTTT. Amino acid sequence: CASSAWGGGTEAFF.

The chain couples TRBV19 to TRBJ2-4; D is unresolved. The CDR3 runs 15 residues. Germline CDR1 and CDR2: LNHDA and SQIVND (reference sequence). V was trimmed by 1 base and J by 8 bases, leaving 15 bases between them. CDR3 in DNA: TGTGCCAGTAGTATAGTCGGCGGATGGGTGGACATTCAGTACTTC. This translates into CASSIVGGWVDIQYF.

V usage is TRBV1 and J usage is TRBJ2-7; the D call TRBD1 from the table was never checked on the DNA. TRBV1 is classified as a pseudogene. The CDR3 runs 11 residues. CDR3 protein: CTSSQRPGWYF. DNA for the CDR3: TGCACCAGCAGCCAGAGACCAGGGTGGTACTTC.

The chain uses TRBV29-1 and TRBJ1-2; TRBD1 agrees at 7 bases. The CDR3 has 13 amino acids. In germline, CDR1 is SQVTM, CDR2 ANQGSEA. Germline trimming cut 0 bases from V and 9 bases from J; bases unmatched to any gene: 7. The CDR3 region is CSVEDQNRGSYTF. The CDR3 region has the DNA TGCAGCGTTGAAGACCAAAACAGGGGAAGCTACACCTTC.